This T cell receptor (beta chain) was observed in a study of prognosis after radiotherapy for stage I lung cancer. Study-level background: Enrolled patients had stage I non-small cell lung cancer and entered the cohort between April 2018 and January 2019.

Multiplex PCR in two rounds served to amplify TCR beta CDR3 from genomic DNA. First-round PCR amplification was performed with primers specific to each TRBV and TRBJ gene. MiXCR, applied by TCRdb to the multiplex PCR reads, yields one record per CDR3 protein. The table shows 20,000 to 25,000 distinct CDR3 sequences, with roughly two fifths occurring only once. The sequence derives from a donor at least 50 years old with non-small cell lung cancer. Sequencing was performed on PBMCs, taken before or after stereotactic body radiation therapy (not recorded which).

CDR3: CASSVQGQETQYF. The CDR3 DNA reads as TGTGCCAGCAGCGTGCAGGGCCAAGAGACCCAGTACTTC. The chain combines TRBV9 with TRBJ2-5, with a possible D match to TRBD1 (5 bases). The CDR3 spans 13 residues. CDR1 is SGDLS and CDR2 is YYNGEE in the germline V gene. V was cut by 2 bases and J by 1 base, with 6 bases left in between.